The rows below give T cell receptor beta chains drawn from one sample of a study of cytomegalovirus exposure and HLA in healthy donors. Assay used: immunoSEQ multiplex PCR; TCRdb lists only in-frame clones, some missing. Of around 140,000 clones detected, roughly 9.6% appear once; the ten largest clones hold roughly 6.4%. Material: PBMCs. Source of these receptors: a woman between 40 and 55 years old in good health and CMV-seropositive. The CDR3 runs from the conserved cysteine through the conserved F or W. A D gene is named only where the DNA matches it firmly. Clone size, where shown, is once, few, many, or a class for clones that have expanded.

few	TRBD1	TRBJ1-2	TRBV6-6	CASSYATGGARGYTF	TGTGCCAGCAGTTACGCAACAGGGGGCGCGAGGGGCTACACCTTC
.	.	TRBJ2-6	TRBV4-3	CASSHAGANVLTF	TGCGCCAGCAGCCACGCTGGGGCCAACGTCCTGACTTTC
.	.	TRBJ2-5	TRBV11-2	CASSLEGGLGETQYF	TGTGCCAGCAGCTTAGAGGGGGGGCTCGGGGAGACCCAGTACTTC
.	TRBD1	TRBJ2-2	TRBV6-5	CASSDRGTGELFF	TGTGCCAGCAGTGACAGGGGCACCGGGGAGCTGTTTTTT
few	.	TRBJ2-3	TRBV2	CASDKRLTDTQYF	TGTGCCAGCGATAAGCGGCTCACAGATACGCAGTATTTT
.	.	TRBJ2-7	TRBV5-6	CASSFGIFEQYF	TGTGCCAGCAGCTTCGGGATATTCGAGCAGTACTTC
.	.	TRBJ1-2	TRBV7-2	CASSSYGPNYGYTF	TGTGCCAGCAGCTCTTATGGCCCAAACTATGGCTACACCTTC
.	.	TRBJ2-3	TRBV5-1	CASSLGRGAADTQYF	TGCGCCAGCAGCTTGGGACGGGGTGCCGCAGATACGCAGTATTTT
few	.	TRBJ1-6	TRBV7-3	CASSTGGDTPLHF	TGTGCCAGCAGTACCGGGGGGGATACCCCCCTCCACTTT
few	.	TRBJ1-1	TRBV10-3	CAISEGGAMNTEAFF	TGTGCCATCAGTGAGGGGGGGGCCATGAACACTGAAGCTTTCTTT
few	TRBD1	TRBJ2-7	TRBV28	CASRLRPGQGIYEQYF	TGTGCCAGCAGACTTCGACCGGGACAGGGGATCTACGAGCAGTACTTC
.	.	TRBJ2-3	TRBV7-9	CASSLAGGATDTQYF	TGTGCCAGCAGCTTAGCGGGGGGGGCCACAGATACGCAGTATTTT
.	TRBD1	TRBJ1-5	TRBV6-1	CASRQGTDRFQPQHF	TGTGCCAGCAGGCAAGGGACAGACAGGTTTCAGCCCCAGCATTTT
few	.	TRBJ2-7	TRBV6-5	CASSYSRGLSYEQYF	TGTGCCAGCAGTTATTCCAGGGGTCTCTCCTACGAGCAGTACTTC
few	.	TRBJ2-3	TRBV2	CASQARSTDTQYF	TGTGCCAGCCAGGCCCGCAGCACAGATACGCAGTATTTT
.	.	TRBJ2-7	TRBV21-1	CASSKRGSGVREQYF	TGTGCCAGCAGCAAAAGGGGTAGCGGGGTTCGCGAGCAGTACTTC
.	.	TRBJ1-1	TRBV5-8	CASSPWVGPSGAEAFF	TGTGCCAGCAGCCCATGGGTGGGACCGAGCGGGGCTGAAGCTTTCTTT
.	.	TRBJ1-2	TRBV6-6	CASSYGRGPNYGYTF	TGTGCCAGCAGTTACGGCAGGGGCCCTAACTATGGCTACACCTTC
few	TRBD2	TRBJ2-3	TRBV7-9	CASSWESGRGDTQYF	TGTGCCAGCAGCTGGGAAAGCGGGAGAGGAGATACGCAGTATTTT
few	.	TRBJ2-3	TRBV6-5	CASSWDSQGLGDTQYF	TGTGCCAGCAGTTGGGACTCCCAAGGTCTCGGGGATACGCAGTATTTT
few	.	TRBJ2-7	TRBV5-1	CASSPGGPPYEQYF	TGCGCCAGCAGCCCAGGGGGGCCTCCCTACGAGCAGTACTTC
few	.	TRBJ1-3	TRBV7-9	CASSLSIVSGNTIYF	TGTGCCAGCAGCTTGAGTATAGTCTCTGGAAACACCATATATTTT
few	TRBD1	TRBJ1-1	TRBV2	CASSERGQLNTEAFF	TGTGCCAGCAGTGAACGGGGACAGTTAAACACTGAAGCTTTCTTT
.	TRBD1	TRBJ1-5	TRBV7-9	CASSLEGGGQPQHF	TGTGCCAGCAGCTTAGAAGGGGGCGGTCAGCCCCAGCATTTT
few	.	TRBJ1-4	TRBV5-1	CASSPDSPREKLFF	TGCGCCAGCAGCCCGGACAGTCCGCGAGAAAAACTGTTTTTT
.	.	TRBJ1-2	TRBV9	CASSALSGRGYTF	TGTGCCAGCAGCGCCCTTTCCGGGAGAGGCTACACCTTC
few	.	TRBJ1-4	TRBV2	CASSEGQGSHATNEKLFF	TGTGCCAGCAGTGAAGGGCAGGGTTCTCACGCAACTAATGAAAAACTGTTTTTT
.	.	TRBJ1-1	TRBV7-2	CASSLGIRGGDTEAFF	TGTGCCAGCAGCTTAGGGATCCGGGGGGGGGACACTGAAGCTTTCTTT
.	.	TRBJ2-5	TRBV6-6	CASSIQETQYF	TGTGCCAGCAGCATCCAAGAGACCCAGTACTTC
few	TRBD2	TRBJ2-1	TRBV4-1	CASSLEGSGVSSYNEQFF	TGCGCCAGCAGCCTAGAAGGAAGCGGGGTTAGCTCCTACAATGAGCAGTTCTTC
few	.	TRBJ2-5	TRBV29-1	CSVEARSGGETQYF	TGCAGCGTTGAAGCAAGGTCGGGCGGGGAGACCCAGTACTTC
.	TRBD1	TRBJ1-4	TRBV15	CATSRIHRGRDEKLFF	TGTGCCACCAGCAGAATTCACAGGGGGCGGGATGAAAAACTGTTTTTT
few	TRBD2	TRBJ2-7	TRBV7-9	CASRKTAGGYEQYF	TGTGCCAGCAGAAAAACCGCGGGAGGGTACGAGCAGTACTTC
few	.	TRBJ1-2	TRBV6-1	CASSETGGGYTF	TGTGCCAGCAGTGAGACGGGGGGAGGCTACACCTTC
.	TRBD1	TRBJ1-2	TRBV6-1	CATTRQGAHGYTF	TGTGCTACCACGAGACAGGGGGCACATGGCTACACCTTC
few	TRBD2	TRBJ2-7	TRBV6-5	CASRRGLAAYEQYF	TGTGCCAGCAGACGCGGACTAGCGGCCTACGAGCAGTACTTC
few	TRBD1	TRBJ2-5	TRBV5-4	CASSLKGAGETQYF	TGTGCCAGCAGCTTAAAGGGGGCTGGAGAGACCCAGTACTTC
.	TRBD1	TRBJ2-3	TRBV10-3	CAIRTGQGRTDTQYF	TGTGCCATCAGAACGGGACAGGGTCGCACAGATACGCAGTATTTT
few	.	TRBJ2-5	TRBV7-2	CASSLTTWETQYF	TGTGCCAGCAGTTTAACGACTTGGGAGACCCAGTACTTC
many	.	TRBJ2-6	TRBV29-1	CSVERDINSGANVLTF	TGCAGCGTTGAAAGGGACATTAACTCTGGGGCCAACGTCCTGACTTTC
few	TRBD1	TRBJ2-5	TRBV20-1	CSAVGTVGNF	TGCAGTGCTGTCGGGACAGTTGGAAACTTC
.	.	TRBJ2-5	TRBV5-4	CASSLSFQETQYF	TGTGCCAGCAGCCTTAGCTTTCAAGAGACCCAGTACTTC
.	TRBD1	TRBJ1-2	TRBV19	CASSGTGTGVGYGYTF	TGTGCCAGTAGTGGAACCGGGACAGGGGTTGGCTATGGCTACACCTTC
few	TRBD1	TRBJ2-3	TRBV5-1	CASSRDREGWYF	TGCGCCAGCAGCCGGGACAGGGAGGGGTGGTATTTT
few	.	TRBJ2-3	TRBV6-5	CASSRTRTSGDTQYF	TGTGCCAGCAGCCGCACTCGTACTAGTGGAGATACGCAGTATTTT
.	TRBD1	TRBJ2-5	TRBV7-2	CASTLRDRQETQYF	TGTGCCAGCACCCTCCGGGACAGACAAGAGACCCAGTACTTC
.	.	TRBJ2-2	TRBV5-5	CASSFTGMSTGELFF	TGTGCCAGCAGCTTCACAGGGATGTCCACCGGGGAGCTGTTTTTT
.	.	TRBJ2-3	TRBV4-3	CASSQEMGRGSNTQYF	TGCGCCAGCAGCCAAGAAATGGGACGGGGGAGTAATACGCAGTATTTT
.	TRBD1	TRBJ1-5	TRBV7-2	CASSLVSGGTNQPQHF	TGTGCCAGCAGCTTAGTTTCAGGGGGAACGAATCAGCCCCAGCATTTT
few	.	TRBJ2-2	TRBV7-2	CASSLSLGGLTGELFF	TGTGCCAGCAGCCTTTCCCTCGGGGGGCTAACCGGGGAGCTGTTTTTT
few	.	TRBJ1-6	TRBV6-5	CASADRFHSPLHF	TGTGCCAGCGCCGACAGGTTCCATTCACCCCTCCACTTT